This T cell receptor beta chain comes out of a study of T cell responses to AZD1222 COVID-19 vaccine (dated by TCRdb to the early 2020s). Regarding the research as a whole: A total of 230 or so trial participants underwent TCR sequencing, of whom approximately 210 received two doses of AZD1222 and around 26 received two doses of the MenACWY control vaccine. Trial participants were enrolled by age into subgroups of 18-55, 56-69 and 70-plus years, and roughly 150, 30 and 60 TCR-sequenced participants, respectively, were included in these subgroups. Overall study results and their limits: Reportedly, almost half of the unique spike-specific TCRs recognized epitopes lying outside the regions that are mutated in the B.1.351 and B.1.1.7 variants. In the small 56-69-year group, the increase in depth fell short of significance, most likely because of low power. CD4 TCRs associated with the vaccine covered the entire spike protein, and the dominant responses were in regions 160-218 and 743-854. Conclusions about previously exposed vaccinees are limited, since just five or six AZD1222 recipients were seropositive for SARS-CoV-2 at baseline. A significant rise in spike-specific TCR breadth and depth was observed after two AZD1222 doses relative to day 0 and relative to MenACWY recipients. Most participants were white British and females outnumbered males, and the authors suggested that clonal diversity may have been underestimated. No day 14 peak-response samples were available, so repertoires were characterized only after the peak T cell response.

The CDR3 regions of human TCRbeta chains were analyzed by immunosequencing. Under the source paper's analysis protocol: TCRs in the repertoires were compared against a reference library of SARS-CoV-2-specific TCRs that had been generated with the MIRA antigen-specificity platform. Breadth was defined as the fraction of unique TCRs that were SARS-CoV-2-associated, and depth was defined as the fraction of total T cells that were SARS-CoV-2-associated. Each spike-specific TCR was assigned to its reactive spike region and to a CD4 or CD8 class using the MIRA data. Log10-transformed breadth and depth values were compared by one-way ANOVA with Sidak's multiple comparisons tests. The immuneACCESS repertoire file appears here via TCRdb, limited to in-frame rearrangements. These files lack a portion of the clones; in checked studies, under half of the deficit traces to unresolved V genes, and the cause of the others is not known. The DNA was the basis for D and trimming; V, J and clone size are from that table. The sample table lists 150,000 to 180,000 clones, approximately 87% of them with a count of one. About 5.5% of the sample goes to the ten largest clones.

Taken with the paper, the label for time point translates to: baseline before first vaccination. The treatment or condition tag for this specimen amounts to: meningococcal conjugate vaccine given as trial control. The vaccinee samples were drawn from two UK trials, COV001 and COV002, one of which was a single-blind randomized controlled phase 2/3 trial testing AZD1222 (ChAdOx1 nCoV-19) in healthy adults. For TCRbeta chain sequencing, PBMC samples were collected from trial participants at day 0 and at day 28 after the second dose. Of note for this clone: Its antigen is unknown. No base-level quality is on record; no much larger clone is a single base apart.

The TCR sequence derives from an adult in good health. The source was peripheral blood, collected on day 0 of MenACWY control vaccination.

The bases are TGTGCCAGCAGCACAGGGGGGGACTATGGCTACACCTTC. This yields the protein CASSTGGDYGYTF. This receptor chain uses TRBV4-2 and TRBJ1-2; 8 middle bases align to TRBD1. V is cut back by 5 bases and J by 3 bases, with 2 bases in the junction unmatched. The CDR3 holds 13 amino acids from the cysteine to the phenylalanine. Of all the DNA, just the CDR3 is kept, 39 bases in frame from base 1. Sequences LGHNA (CDR1) and YNFKEQ (CDR2) are obtained from the germline V gene.